Each of the 8 T cell receptor beta chains below was sequenced from the same sample in a study of cytotoxic CD8 clonotypes in ibrutinib-treated CLL. TCRdb keeps only in-frame clones here, not all; method: immunoSEQ multiplex PCR. The sample consists of some 130,000 clones, 70% to 90% of them appearing once. The sample in question was PBMCs, obtained after 24 months of ibrutinib treatment. The origin of the receptors is a human donor with chronic lymphocytic leukemia.

The V call is TRBV9, the J call TRBJ1-3; D remains unclear. The CDR3 is made up of 12 amino acids. Germline V CDR1 and CDR2: SGDLS, YYNGEE. Trimming left V 3 bases short and J 7 bases short, with 8 bases between. The CDR3 region has the DNA TGTGCCAGCAGCGGGGTCCGGAACACCATATATTTT. Encoded protein: CASSGVRNTIYF.

The V call is TRBV7-3, the J call TRBJ2-5, with D perhaps being TRBD1 or TRBD2 (5 bases each). Germline CDR1 SGHTA, CDR2 FQGTGA. The V end lost 5 bases, the J end lost 2 bases, and 9 bases lay between the germline ends. The CDR3 sequence is 13 residues long. CDR3 bases: TGTGCCAGCAGCCGGGGCCCGCAAGAGACCCAGTACTTC. Protein product: CASSRGPQETQYF.

V and J are TRBV9 and TRBJ2-5; tentatively, D is TRBD1 (6 bases). This CDR3 is 13 amino acids long. The germline V gene encodes CDR1 SGDLS and CDR2 YYNGEE. Trimming shortened V by 1 base and J by 4 bases, and 8 bases separated the two germline ends. The CDR3 coding sequence is TGTGCCAGCAGCGTAACACAGGGAGAGACCCAGTACTTC. This codes for CASSVTQGETQYF.

V and J are TRBV18 and TRBJ2-7; 8 bases agree with TRBD2. This CDR3 spans 14 amino acids. V dropped 3 bases and J dropped 4; count of bases not matched to a gene: 5. The germline V gene has CDR1 KGHSH and CDR2 LQKENI. CDR3 nucleotides: TGTGCCAGCTCACCGTCCACTAGCGGATACGAGCAGTACTTC. This gives the protein CASSPSTSGYEQYF.

The V and J genes are TRBV5-1 and TRBJ2-6; the D gene is possibly TRBD1 (5 bases). Germline V gives CDR1 SGHRS, CDR2 YFSETQ. The CDR3 sequence is 15 residues long. Trimming left V 5 bases short and J 3 bases short, with 12 bases between. The CDR3 is CASRLPGYGANVLTF. The CDR3, as DNA: TGCGCCAGCAGATTACCAGGGTATGGGGCCAACGTCCTGACTTTC.

The genes are TRBV6-5 and TRBJ2-1, with TRBD2 matching over 12 bases. In germline, CDR1 is MNHEY, CDR2 SVGAGI. This CDR3 is built from 14 residues. The J segment lost 5 bases and the V segment lost 11 bases, leaving 7 bases of the junction unmatched. The CDR3 here is CALRTSGVNNEQFF. The CDR3 DNA is TGTGCCTTGAGGACTAGCGGGGTTAACAATGAGCAGTTCTTC.

The chain has TRBV4-2 and TRBJ2-7, with 7 bases that match TRBD2. Germline loops: CDR1 LGHNA, CDR2 YNFKEQ. This CDR3 is built from 16 residues. V dropped 0 bases and J dropped 4; count of bases not matched to a gene: 9. The chain's CDR3 is CASSQESSGSTYEQYF. For the CDR3, the DNA is TGTGCCAGCAGCCAAGAGTCTAGCGGATCCACATACGAGCAGTACTTC.

CDR3 sequence: CASSPLLQGYLNTEAFF. Here the CDR3 DNA reads TGTGCCAGCAGCCCACTCTTGCAGGGGTACCTGAACACTGAAGCTTTCTTT. The chain links TRBV7-9 to TRBJ1-1; TRBD1 might be the D (6 bases). In germline, CDR1 is SEHNR, CDR2 FQNEAQ (reference sequence). Trimming shortened V by 5 bases and J by 0 bases, and 19 bases separated the two germline ends. The CDR3 spans 17 residues.